Listed below are T cell receptor beta chains from one sample, sequenced in a study of blood T cell repertoires in COVID-19. Profiling relied on immunoSEQ multiplex PCR, and the TCRdb table lists in-frame clones only, not all of them. Altogether roughly 150,000 clones are present, approximately 82% being singletons, with the ten largest covering approximately 7.1%. The sample consisted of peripheral blood. All receptors derive from a woman between 50 and 59 years old in a cohort sampled during active or convalescent COVID-19. CDR3s include the opening cysteine and the closing phenylalanine or tryptophan.

TRBV10-2	14	TRBJ1-1	CASSEARSNTEAFF
TRBV5-1	16	TRBJ2-1	CASSSGLARVDNEQFF
TRBV29-1	16	TRBJ2-7	CSVVGGKRGLGHEQYF
TRBV7-8	17	TRBJ1-3	CASSLGTGEERGNTIYF
TRBV19	14	TRBJ1-1	CASSLDREVGEAFF
TRBV7-2	13	TRBJ2-5	CASSTGDAQTQYF
TRBV7-2	15	TRBJ1-3	CASSLAGSSGNTIYF
TRBV14	15	TRBJ2-7	CASSQEPQGVNEQYF
TRBV18	13	TRBJ2-7	CASSPPSTYEQYF
TRBV18	17	TRBJ1-4	CASSPNVGQGSNEKLFF
TRBV5-1	13	TRBJ2-5	CASGDSNQETQYF
TRBV24-1	17	TRBJ2-3	CATSDIRQGRSTDTQYF
TRBV19	13	TRBJ1-2	CASSSQWNYGYTF
TRBV7-2	14	TRBJ1-2	CASSLFGQGKLPTF
TRBV19	18	TRBJ1-4	CASSKTGTVRVANEKLFF
TRBV25-1	14	TRBJ1-2	CASSEGVGGYGYTF
TRBV3-1/TRBV3-2	15	TRBJ1-4	CASSSRQPTNEKLFF
TRBV28	17	TRBJ1-4	CASSFSGPGLLDEKLFF
TRBV5-1	14	TRBJ2-7	CARRGGDGSYEQYF
TRBV7-2	15	TRBJ1-6	CASSLAAWGDSPLHF
TRBV30	13	TRBJ2-1	CAWSGGGDDEQFF
TRBV7-9	15	TRBJ1-6	CASSLFSPKESPLHF
TRBV7-2	14	TRBJ2-5	CASSPTSLQETQYF
TRBV12-3/TRBV12-4	12	TRBJ2-2	CASSGGAGELFF
TRBV5-1	16	TRBJ2-2	CASSSGTGVLTGELFF
TRBV30	16	TRBJ2-7	CAWREPGTRVSYEQYF
TRBV3-1/TRBV3-2	14	TRBJ1-6	CASSQERGNSPLHF
TRBV7-8	14	TRBJ1-1	CASSRGEMNTEAFF
TRBV6-6	11	TRBJ2-1	CASSQGNEQFF
TRBV27	14	TRBJ1-2	CASSPNIFFYGYTF
TRBV5-5	15	TRBJ2-3	CASSLRFGVTDTQYF
TRBV7-8	13	TRBJ1-5	CASSLTGPQPQHF
TRBV7-3	16	TRBJ2-1	CASSPGSAGGYNEQFF
TRBV2	16	TRBJ1-1	CARKPLKGQGGTEAFF
TRBV24-1	16	TRBJ2-3	CATSPKSGRVTDTQYF
TRBV28	13	TRBJ1-2	CASTPIPNYGYTF
TRBV10-2	16	TRBJ2-7	CASLPDGTGFYYEQYF
TRBV19	14	TRBJ1-5	CASSIKRYNQPQHF
TRBV14	15	TRBJ2-5	CASSQRSRTSETQYF
TRBV11-2	15	TRBJ1-3	CASSHLRVSGNTIYF
TRBV19	16	TRBJ2-2	CASRDREFLRTGELFF
TRBV2	15	TRBJ2-1	CASSPTGVSYNEQFF